A selection of T cell receptor beta chains follows, all from one sample in a study of blood T cell repertoires in COVID-19. Using immunoSEQ multiplex PCR, the repertoire was profiled, and TCRdb retains in-frame clones only, with some absent. The sample consists of hundreds of thousands of clones, roughly 85% of them appearing once. The specimen was peripheral blood. All receptors derive from a human donor in a cohort sampled during active COVID-19. The CDR3 runs from the conserved cysteine through the conserved F or W. The D gene is left open where the match is weak. For some rows the clone size is stated as once, few or many, or as a class when expanded; others skip it.

V gene: TRBV3-1/TRBV3-2
D gene: TRBD1
clone size: NA
J gene: TRBJ1-1
CDR3 protein: CASSQTGGAGEAFF
CDR3 DNA: TGTGCCAGCAGCCAGACAGGGGGCGCGGGGGAAGCTTTCTTT

V gene: TRBV7-3
D gene: NA
clone size: NA
J gene: TRBJ1-1
CDR3 protein: CASSPSQYTEAFF
CDR3 DNA: TGTGCCAGCAGCCCCTCACAGTACACTGAAGCTTTCTTT

V gene: TRBV5-1
D gene: NA
clone size: NA
J gene: TRBJ1-1
CDR3 protein: CASSLGRTSEAFF
CDR3 DNA: TGCGCCAGCAGCTTAGGGCGGACTTCTGAAGCTTTCTTT

V gene: TRBV25-1
D gene: NA
clone size: few
J gene: TRBJ2-7
CDR3 protein: CASRPIQGIDYEQYF
CDR3 DNA: TGTGCCAGCAGACCCATCCAGGGGATCGACTACGAGCAGTACTTC

V gene: TRBV30
D gene: NA
clone size: few
J gene: TRBJ2-2
CDR3 protein: CAWDRMRTGELFF
CDR3 DNA: TGTGCCTGGGACAGGATGAGAACCGGGGAGCTGTTTTTT

V gene: TRBV5-6
D gene: NA
clone size: NA
J gene: TRBJ2-3
CDR3 protein: CASSRGDRPEYF
CDR3 DNA: TGTGCCAGCAGCCGGGGGGACAGGCCGGAATATTTT

V gene: TRBV6-5
D gene: TRBD1
clone size: NA
J gene: TRBJ1-2
CDR3 protein: CASSMGQFNYGYTF
CDR3 DNA: TGTGCCAGCAGCATGGGACAGTTCAACTATGGCTACACCTTC

V gene: TRBV9
D gene: NA
clone size: NA
J gene: TRBJ1-1
CDR3 protein: CASSVVRAGAEAFF
CDR3 DNA: TGTGCCAGCAGCGTAGTGAGGGCTGGAGCTGAAGCTTTCTTT

V gene: TRBV3-1/TRBV3-2
D gene: NA
clone size: NA
J gene: TRBJ2-7
CDR3 protein: CASSQVRASYEQYF
CDR3 DNA: TGTGCCAGCAGCCAAGTCAGGGCCTCCTACGAGCAGTACTTC

V gene: TRBV3-1/TRBV3-2
D gene: NA
clone size: NA
J gene: TRBJ1-1
CDR3 protein: CASSQGQSIEAFF
CDR3 DNA: TGTGCCAGCAGCCAAGGACAGAGTATTGAAGCTTTCTTT

V gene: TRBV27
D gene: TRBD2
clone size: NA
J gene: TRBJ2-7
CDR3 protein: CASSPGTSSYEQYF
CDR3 DNA: TGTGCCAGCAGTCCGGGGACTAGTTCCTACGAGCAGTACTTC

V gene: TRBV2
D gene: NA
clone size: once
J gene: TRBJ2-5
CDR3 protein: CASSDAGTGITQYF
CDR3 DNA: TGTGCCAGCAGTGACGCAGGTACAGGGATAACCCAGTACTTC

V gene: TRBV9
D gene: NA
clone size: once
J gene: TRBJ2-7
CDR3 protein: CASSVGSLFGEQYF
CDR3 DNA: TGTGCCAGCAGCGTAGGGAGCCTATTTGGGGAGCAGTACTTC

V gene: TRBV25-1
D gene: NA
clone size: NA
J gene: TRBJ1-1
CDR3 protein: CASRHLDRIEAFF
CDR3 DNA: TGTGCCAGCAGGCATTTAGACAGGATTGAAGCTTTCTTT

V gene: TRBV5-1
D gene: NA
clone size: NA
J gene: TRBJ1-3
CDR3 protein: CASSGGVSGNTIYF
CDR3 DNA: TGCGCCAGCAGCGGGGGGGTATCTGGAAACACCATATATTTT

V gene: TRBV14
D gene: NA
clone size: once
J gene: TRBJ2-2
CDR3 protein: CASSLPWAGRTGELFF
CDR3 DNA: TGTGCCAGCAGCCTGCCATGGGCGGGGCGTACCGGGGAGCTGTTTTTT

V gene: TRBV12-1
D gene: NA
clone size: NA
J gene: TRBJ2-7
CDR3 protein: CASSMGAEYEQYF
CDR3 DNA: TGTGCCAGCAGCATGGGGGCAGAATACGAGCAGTACTTC

V gene: TRBV5-6
D gene: NA
clone size: NA
J gene: TRBJ1-3
CDR3 protein: CASSLISGVPSGNTIYF
CDR3 DNA: TGTGCCAGCAGCTTAATTTCCGGGGTCCCCTCTGGAAACACCATATATTTT

V gene: TRBV12-5
D gene: TRBD1
clone size: few
J gene: TRBJ1-6
CDR3 protein: CASGPASGQINSPLHF
CDR3 DNA: TGTGCTAGTGGTCCAGCGTCGGGACAGATAAATTCACCCCTCCACTTT

V gene: TRBV25-1
D gene: TRBD1
clone size: NA
J gene: TRBJ1-5
CDR3 protein: CASSPGQRYSNQPQHF
CDR3 DNA: TGTGCCAGCAGTCCGGGACAGCGATATAGCAATCAGCCCCAGCATTTT

V gene: TRBV9
D gene: NA
clone size: NA
J gene: TRBJ2-7
CDR3 protein: CASSARSRDEQYF
CDR3 DNA: TGTGCCAGCAGCGCCCGATCGAGGGACGAGCAGTACTTC

V gene: TRBV3-1/TRBV3-2
D gene: TRBD1
clone size: NA
J gene: TRBJ1-5
CDR3 protein: CASSQDLGRGVTQPQHF
CDR3 DNA: TGTGCCAGCAGCCAAGATCTTGGCAGGGGGGTTACTCAGCCCCAGCATTTT

V gene: TRBV2
D gene: TRBD1
clone size: NA
J gene: TRBJ1-5
CDR3 protein: CASRTGESQHF
CDR3 DNA: TGTGCCAGCAGGACAGGGGAGTCCCAGCATTTT

V gene: TRBV28
D gene: TRBD1
clone size: few
J gene: TRBJ1-2
CDR3 protein: CASSPDRGYGYTF
CDR3 DNA: TGTGCCAGCAGTCCCGACAGGGGCTATGGCTACACCTTC

V gene: TRBV6-5
D gene: TRBD2
clone size: NA
J gene: TRBJ2-3
CDR3 protein: CASSLSNGGDTQYF
CDR3 DNA: TGTGCCAGCAGCCTATCAAACGGGGGGGATACGCAGTATTTT

V gene: TRBV18
D gene: TRBD1
clone size: few
J gene: TRBJ2-1
CDR3 protein: CASSGQGANNEQFF
CDR3 DNA: TGTGCCAGCTCCGGACAGGGGGCGAACAATGAGCAGTTCTTC

V gene: TRBV2
D gene: NA
clone size: NA
J gene: TRBJ1-1
CDR3 protein: CASSDFVESNTEAFF
CDR3 DNA: TGTGCCAGCAGTGACTTCGTGGAGAGCAACACTGAAGCTTTCTTT

V gene: TRBV2
D gene: TRBD2
clone size: NA
J gene: TRBJ2-7
CDR3 protein: CASLRLAGPYEQYF
CDR3 DNA: TGTGCCAGTCTTCGACTAGCGGGGCCCTACGAGCAGTACTTC

V gene: TRBV18
D gene: NA
clone size: NA
J gene: TRBJ2-2
CDR3 protein: CASSPVRGTGELFF
CDR3 DNA: TGTGCCAGCTCACCCGTGCGAGGGACCGGGGAGCTGTTTTTT

V gene: TRBV7-3
D gene: TRBD2
clone size: NA
J gene: TRBJ2-1
CDR3 protein: CASSLEAGGFNEQFF
CDR3 DNA: TGTGCCAGCAGCTTAGAGGCGGGGGGTTTCAATGAGCAGTTCTTC

V gene: TRBV5-1
D gene: TRBD1
clone size: few
J gene: TRBJ1-1
CDR3 protein: CASSPGTGRNTEAFF
CDR3 DNA: TGCGCCAGCAGCCCTGGGACAGGGCGGAACACTGAAGCTTTCTTT

V gene: TRBV5-6
D gene: NA
clone size: NA
J gene: TRBJ1-2
CDR3 protein: CASSFLDRSGYTF
CDR3 DNA: TGTGCCAGCAGCTTCCTTGACAGAAGTGGCTACACCTTC

V gene: TRBV5-6
D gene: TRBD1
clone size: few
J gene: TRBJ2-7
CDR3 protein: CASRLQGSYEQYF
CDR3 DNA: TGTGCCAGCAGACTACAGGGGTCTTACGAGCAGTACTTC

V gene: TRBV7-8
D gene: TRBD2
clone size: once
J gene: TRBJ2-5
CDR3 protein: CASSLGSLAARETQYF
CDR3 DNA: TGTGCCAGCAGCTTAGGTTCACTAGCGGCGAGAGAGACCCAGTACTTC

V gene: TRBV18
D gene: TRBD2
clone size: once
J gene: TRBJ2-1
CDR3 protein: CASSPLTSGEGNEQFF
CDR3 DNA: TGTGCCAGCTCTCCTCTTACTAGCGGGGAAGGTAATGAGCAGTTCTTC

V gene: TRBV4-1
D gene: NA
clone size: few
J gene: TRBJ1-1
CDR3 protein: CASSPREGVTEAFF
CDR3 DNA: TGCGCCAGCAGCCCAAGGGAAGGGGTCACTGAAGCTTTCTTT

V gene: TRBV6-4
D gene: NA
clone size: NA
J gene: TRBJ1-2
CDR3 protein: CASSEGAASFYGYTF
CDR3 DNA: TGTGCCAGCAGTGAAGGGGCAGCCTCCTTCTATGGCTACACCTTC

V gene: TRBV6-5
D gene: NA
clone size: many
J gene: TRBJ1-1
CDR3 protein: CASIIDQRGTEAFF
CDR3 DNA: TGTGCCAGCATCATTGACCAAAGAGGGACTGAAGCTTTCTTT

V gene: TRBV12-5
D gene: TRBD2
clone size: NA
J gene: TRBJ2-5
CDR3 protein: CASGLAEETQYF
CDR3 DNA: TGTGCTAGTGGCCTAGCGGAAGAGACCCAGTACTTC

V gene: TRBV25-1
D gene: NA
clone size: NA
J gene: TRBJ2-1
CDR3 protein: CASSDSGSDSLSYNEQFF
CDR3 DNA: TGTGCCAGCAGTGATTCTGGATCCGACTCCCTCTCCTACAATGAGCAGTTCTTC

V gene: TRBV4-1
D gene: NA
clone size: NA
J gene: TRBJ1-1
CDR3 protein: CASSPDGQGVEAFF
CDR3 DNA: TGCGCCAGCAGCCCGGACGGTCAAGGGGTTGAAGCTTTCTTT

V gene: TRBV14
D gene: NA
clone size: NA
J gene: TRBJ1-1
CDR3 protein: CASSQGGGPNTEAFF
CDR3 DNA: TGTGCCAGCAGCCAAGGCGGGGGCCCCAACACTGAAGCTTTCTTT

V gene: TRBV11-2
D gene: NA
clone size: NA
J gene: TRBJ1-1
CDR3 protein: CASSLDLTAEAFF
CDR3 DNA: TGTGCCAGCAGCTTAGATTTGACAGCTGAAGCTTTCTTT

V gene: TRBV30
D gene: NA
clone size: NA
J gene: TRBJ2-1
CDR3 protein: CAWSVGTDYNEQFF
CDR3 DNA: TGTGCCTGGAGTGTTGGAACAGATTACAATGAGCAGTTCTTC

V gene: TRBV2
D gene: NA
clone size: NA
J gene: TRBJ2-7
CDR3 protein: CASTNRVSEQYF
CDR3 DNA: TGTGCCAGCACCAACAGGGTGTCCGAGCAGTACTTC

V gene: TRBV2
D gene: NA
clone size: NA
J gene: TRBJ1-6
CDR3 protein: CASSESVSSYNSPLHF
CDR3 DNA: TGTGCCAGCAGTGAATCGGTGAGCTCCTATAATTCACCCCTCCACTTT

V gene: TRBV5-1
D gene: NA
clone size: NA
J gene: TRBJ1-2
CDR3 protein: CASYRDLGGGYTF
CDR3 DNA: TGCGCCAGCTACAGGGACCTCGGAGGCGGCTACACCTTC

V gene: TRBV5-1
D gene: TRBD1
clone size: few
J gene: TRBJ1-2
CDR3 protein: CASSSADRGGYTF
CDR3 DNA: TGCGCCAGCAGCTCCGCCGACAGGGGCGGCTACACCTTC

V gene: TRBV25-1
D gene: TRBD1
clone size: many
J gene: TRBJ1-4
CDR3 protein: CASSDTKGQANEKLFF
CDR3 DNA: TGTGCCAGCAGTGATACTAAGGGACAGGCTAATGAAAAACTGTTTTTT

V gene: TRBV6-5
D gene: TRBD1
clone size: NA
J gene: TRBJ1-2
CDR3 protein: CASRGQGSDGYTF
CDR3 DNA: TGTGCCAGCAGGGGACAGGGGTCGGATGGCTACACCTTC